These 3 T cell receptor beta chains came from one sample sequenced in a study of blood T cell repertoires in COVID-19. Repertoires were generated with immunoSEQ multiplex PCR, while TCRdb's copy carries only in-frame clones and drops some. The profile shows approximately 330,000 clones, around 90% of them singletons. The sequenced material came from peripheral blood. The receptor set was obtained from a young man with COVID-19, enrolled during active disease.

V usage is TRBV19 and J usage is TRBJ1-1, with D hard to call. The germline gives CDR1 LNHDA, CDR2 SQIVND (reference sequence). The length of the CDR3 is 12 residues. V was clipped by 6 bases and J by 4 bases, with 9 bases between them. The CDR3 region has the DNA TGTGCCAGTAGCACCAGAGGCACTGAAGCTTTCTTT. Translating gives CASSTRGTEAFF.

This chain uses TRBV9 with TRBJ2-5, with 7 bases that match TRBD2. This CDR3 region has 16 residues. Germline CDR1 is SGDLS and CDR2 is YYNGEE. J was trimmed by 5 bases and V by 2 bases; bases with no gene match: 12. CDR3 coding DNA: TGTGCCAGCAGCGTGGGGACTACCACTGGGGGGGAGACCCAGTACTTC. It codes for CASSVGTTTGGETQYF.

V usage is TRBV9 and J usage is TRBJ2-3, with 11 bases fitting TRBD2. The germline V gene encodes CDR1 SGDLS and CDR2 YYNGEE. The CDR3 extends over 15 amino acids. J was trimmed by 3 bases and V by 4 bases; bases with no gene match: 4. CDR3 sequence: CASSTSSGRTDTQYF. Here the CDR3 DNA reads TGTGCCAGCAGCACCTCTAGCGGGAGGACAGATACGCAGTATTTT.